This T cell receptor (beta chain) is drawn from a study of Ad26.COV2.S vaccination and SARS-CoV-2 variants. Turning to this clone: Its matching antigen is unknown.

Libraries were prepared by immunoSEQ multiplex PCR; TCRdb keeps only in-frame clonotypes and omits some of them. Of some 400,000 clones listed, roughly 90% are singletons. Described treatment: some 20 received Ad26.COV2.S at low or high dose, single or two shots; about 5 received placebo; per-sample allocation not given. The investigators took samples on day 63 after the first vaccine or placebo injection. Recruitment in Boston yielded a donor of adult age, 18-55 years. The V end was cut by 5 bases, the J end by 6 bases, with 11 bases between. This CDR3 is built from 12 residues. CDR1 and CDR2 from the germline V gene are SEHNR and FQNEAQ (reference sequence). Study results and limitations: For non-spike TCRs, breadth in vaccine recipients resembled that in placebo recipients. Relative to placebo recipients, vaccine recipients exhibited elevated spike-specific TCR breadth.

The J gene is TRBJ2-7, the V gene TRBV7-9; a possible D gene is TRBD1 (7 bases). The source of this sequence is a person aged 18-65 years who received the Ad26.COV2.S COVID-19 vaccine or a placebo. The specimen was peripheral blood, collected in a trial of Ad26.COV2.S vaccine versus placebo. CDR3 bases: TGTGCCAGCAGCGCGGGACAGTTCGAGCAGTACTTC. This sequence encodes CASSAGQFEQYF.